The rows below give T cell receptor beta chains drawn from one sample of a study of radiotherapy plus CTLA-4 blockade in lung cancer. The protocol was immunoSEQ multiplex PCR, while the TCRdb copy is restricted to in-frame clones and leaves out a portion. This table has approximately 70,000 clones, around 76% appearing once. Specimen: peripheral blood, collected from a patient treated with radiotherapy plus ipilimumab. The receptors shown here come from a human donor with non-small cell lung cancer whose response to radiotherapy plus ipilimumab could not be evaluated. Some clones in this sample may be carry-over from other donors' samples. Both conserved end residues are part of each CDR3. Clone size is stated in some rows and not others, as once, few, many or a class when expanded.

abundance: NA; len: 17; v_gene: TRBV28; CDR3aa: CASSLGTSGGYTYEQYF
abundance: many; len: 15; v_gene: TRBV28; CDR3aa: CASSFWGQGMNEQFF
abundance: once; len: 14; v_gene: TRBV4-2; CDR3aa: CASSQVGSSYEQYF
abundance: NA; len: 14; v_gene: TRBV6-5; CDR3aa: CASSEGGFLYEQYF
abundance: NA; len: 13; v_gene: TRBV27; CDR3aa: CASSLSGAYEQYF
abundance: NA; len: 15; v_gene: TRBV7-9; CDR3aa: CASTPSTGGGETQYF
abundance: NA; len: 15; v_gene: TRBV11-2; CDR3aa: CASSLGPGFNSPLHF
abundance: NA; len: 15; v_gene: TRBV6-5; CDR3aa: CASRPLIQGTGGYTF
abundance: NA; len: 11; v_gene: TRBV20-1; CDR3aa: CSAKQNTEAFF
abundance: few; len: 19; v_gene: TRBV7-8; CDR3aa: CASSLAPEGGLRGVGGYTF
abundance: NA; len: 18; v_gene: TRBV19; CDR3aa: CASSISGTGLYSNQPQHF
abundance: NA; len: 15; v_gene: TRBV4-3; CDR3aa: CASSQSTGPNSPLHF
abundance: NA; len: 12; v_gene: TRBV19; CDR3aa: CASNQQNTEAFF
abundance: NA; len: 14; v_gene: TRBV5-6; CDR3aa: CASSRGSGAYEQYF
abundance: NA; len: 13; v_gene: TRBV6-1; CDR3aa: CASSDSSSYEQYF
abundance: NA; len: 15; v_gene: TRBV7-2; CDR3aa: CASSLAGTAGNTIYF
abundance: few; len: 13; v_gene: TRBV18; CDR3aa: CASSNQENTEAFF
abundance: NA; len: 14; v_gene: TRBV6-1; CDR3aa: CASSVGQGTDTQYF
abundance: NA; len: 13; v_gene: TRBV29-1; CDR3aa: CSVEGTGNYGYTF
abundance: NA; len: 16; v_gene: TRBV4-2; CDR3aa: CASSQDRTGERVEQFF
abundance: once; len: 14; v_gene: TRBV6-1; CDR3aa: CASSEAGWDRGTTF
abundance: NA; len: 16; v_gene: TRBV7-6; CDR3aa: CASSLSGGANTGELFF
abundance: NA; len: 15; v_gene: TRBV7-9; CDR3aa: CASSLGNSLRETQYF
abundance: few; len: 17; v_gene: TRBV5-5; CDR3aa: CASSLVFGATSNQPQHF
abundance: NA; len: 15; v_gene: TRBV6-1; CDR3aa: CASIGLAGGFYEQYF
abundance: NA; len: 15; v_gene: TRBV15; CDR3aa: CATSSPTGGDTEAFF
abundance: NA; len: 14; v_gene: TRBV5-1; CDR3aa: CASSGGQSTDTQYF
abundance: NA; len: 12; v_gene: TRBV18; CDR3aa: CASSLGGWEQYF
abundance: NA; len: 13; v_gene: TRBV19; CDR3aa: CASKDSNTGELFF
abundance: NA; len: 14; v_gene: TRBV7-3; CDR3aa: CASSLSQGGGELFF
abundance: few; len: 13; v_gene: TRBV6-5; CDR3aa: CASRWTGPSPLHF
abundance: NA; len: 16; v_gene: TRBV5-4; CDR3aa: CASSIALAGNYNEQFF
abundance: NA; len: 14; v_gene: TRBV19; CDR3aa: CASMGNGGNSPLHF
abundance: few; len: 13; v_gene: TRBV30; CDR3aa: CAAPAGGNYGYTF
abundance: NA; len: 15; v_gene: TRBV28; CDR3aa: CASSEQGESNQPQHF
abundance: few; len: 12; v_gene: TRBV7-6; CDR3aa: CASSSTGVEQYF
abundance: few; len: 12; v_gene: TRBV5-1; CDR3aa: CASSWDRTEAFF
abundance: NA; len: 13; v_gene: TRBV9; CDR3aa: CASSVESNSPLHF